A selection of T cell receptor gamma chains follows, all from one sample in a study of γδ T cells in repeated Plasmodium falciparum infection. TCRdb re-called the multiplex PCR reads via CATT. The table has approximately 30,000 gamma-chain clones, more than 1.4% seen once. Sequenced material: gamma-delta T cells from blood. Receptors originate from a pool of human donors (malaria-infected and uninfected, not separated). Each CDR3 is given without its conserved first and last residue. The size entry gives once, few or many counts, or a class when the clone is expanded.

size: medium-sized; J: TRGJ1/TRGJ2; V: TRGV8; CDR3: ATWEPWYYKKL
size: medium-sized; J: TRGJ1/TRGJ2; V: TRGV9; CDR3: ALWEGPKKL
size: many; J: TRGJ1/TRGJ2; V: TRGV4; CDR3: ATWDRPPPYYKKL
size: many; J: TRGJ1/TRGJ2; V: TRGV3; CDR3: ATWDRHPNLEKL
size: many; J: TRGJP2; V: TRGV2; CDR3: ATWDGRGDWIKT
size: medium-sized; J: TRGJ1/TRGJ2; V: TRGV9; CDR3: ALWEVHDYKKL
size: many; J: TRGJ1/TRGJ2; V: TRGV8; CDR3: ATWDRPLKKL
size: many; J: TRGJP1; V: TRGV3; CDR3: ATWDSPLPGWFKI
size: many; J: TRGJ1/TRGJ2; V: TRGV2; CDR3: ATWDGPDYYKKL
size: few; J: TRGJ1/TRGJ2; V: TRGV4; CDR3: APGNPLYYKKL
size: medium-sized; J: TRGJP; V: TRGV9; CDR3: ALWEVQLELGKKIKV
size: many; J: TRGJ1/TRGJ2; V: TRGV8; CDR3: ATWDPVDYYKKL
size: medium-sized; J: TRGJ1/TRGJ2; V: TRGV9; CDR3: ALWENYYKKL
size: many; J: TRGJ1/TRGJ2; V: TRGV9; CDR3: ALWEEWKL
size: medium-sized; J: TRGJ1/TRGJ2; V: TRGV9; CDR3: ALCLIEKL
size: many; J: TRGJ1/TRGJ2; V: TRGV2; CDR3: ATWDGLPRGYKKL
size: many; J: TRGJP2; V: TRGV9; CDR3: ALWEAPSDWIKT
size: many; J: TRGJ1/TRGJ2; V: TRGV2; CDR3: ATWDRLLRLNYYKKL
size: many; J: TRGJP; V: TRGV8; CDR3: ATWDWELGKKIKV
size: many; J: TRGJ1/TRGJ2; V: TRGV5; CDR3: ATWDNSDKKL
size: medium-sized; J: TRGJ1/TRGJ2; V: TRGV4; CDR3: ATWDGHYKKL
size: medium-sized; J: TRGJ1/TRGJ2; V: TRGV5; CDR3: ATWDRPLRYKKL
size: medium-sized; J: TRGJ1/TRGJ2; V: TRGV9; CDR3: ALWEAAHYKKL
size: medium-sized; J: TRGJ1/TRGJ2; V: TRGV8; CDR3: ATWVDYYKKL
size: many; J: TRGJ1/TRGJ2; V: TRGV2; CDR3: ATWDGPARGNYYKKL
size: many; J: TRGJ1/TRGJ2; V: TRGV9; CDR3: ALWATDLNYYKKL
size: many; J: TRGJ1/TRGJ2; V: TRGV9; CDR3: ALFPYYKKL
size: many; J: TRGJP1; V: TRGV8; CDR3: ATWGGTTGWFKI
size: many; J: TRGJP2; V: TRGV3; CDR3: ATWDRWGRLSSDWIKT
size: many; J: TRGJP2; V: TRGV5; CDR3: ATWAYSSDWIKT
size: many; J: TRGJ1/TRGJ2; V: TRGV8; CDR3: ATWDSEHRRRKL
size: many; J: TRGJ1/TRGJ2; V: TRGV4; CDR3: ATWDGPRHYYKKL
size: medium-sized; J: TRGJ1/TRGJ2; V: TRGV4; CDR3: ATWDGWNKKL
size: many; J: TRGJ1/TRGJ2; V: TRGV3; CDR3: ATWDSPNYYKKL
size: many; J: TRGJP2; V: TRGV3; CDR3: ATWDRLSGSDWIKT
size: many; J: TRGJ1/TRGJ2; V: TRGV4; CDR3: ATWDDVYYKKL
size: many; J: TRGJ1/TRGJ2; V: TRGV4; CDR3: ATWDGPNYYKKL
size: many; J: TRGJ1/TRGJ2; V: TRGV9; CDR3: ALWGGNYKKL
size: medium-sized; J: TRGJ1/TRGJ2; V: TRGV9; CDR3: ALWEVLVYYKKL
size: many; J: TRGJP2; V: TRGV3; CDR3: ATWDRSEGMGDWIKT
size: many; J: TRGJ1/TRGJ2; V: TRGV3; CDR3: ATWDRLEKKL
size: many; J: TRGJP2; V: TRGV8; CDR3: ATWDTFSSDWIKT
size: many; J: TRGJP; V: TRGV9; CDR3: ALWEVQGGELGKKIKV
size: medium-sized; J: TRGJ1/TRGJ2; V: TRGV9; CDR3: ALWEVIPLEKL
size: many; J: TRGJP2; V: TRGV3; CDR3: ATWDKEYSSDWIKT
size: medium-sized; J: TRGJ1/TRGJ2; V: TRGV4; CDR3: ATWYYKKL
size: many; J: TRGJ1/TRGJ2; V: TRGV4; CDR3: ATWARGGKL
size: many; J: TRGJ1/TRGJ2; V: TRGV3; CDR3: ATWDRPEYKKL
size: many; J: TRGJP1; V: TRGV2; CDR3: ATWDGHPGWFKI
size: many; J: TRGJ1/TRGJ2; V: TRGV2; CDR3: ATWDGRHYYKKL
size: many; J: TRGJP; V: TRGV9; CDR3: ALWEENDNRLGKKIKV
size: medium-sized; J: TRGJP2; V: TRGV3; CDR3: ATWDRPIRGDQRTPRGSDWIKT
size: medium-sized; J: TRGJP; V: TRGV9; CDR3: ALWEVSELGKKIKV
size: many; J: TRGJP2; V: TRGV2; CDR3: ATWDGPRPNDWIKT
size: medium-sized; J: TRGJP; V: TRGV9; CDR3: ALWEVQMLGKKIKV
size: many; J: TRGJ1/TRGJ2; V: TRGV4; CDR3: ATWDTGREFYYKKL
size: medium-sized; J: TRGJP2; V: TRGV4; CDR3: ATWDVSDWIKT